This TCR beta chain was retrieved from a study of STAT5B mutations in CD4+ large granular lymphocyte leukemia. Whole-study context: Healthy donors showed HLA-associated enrichment of the CDR3 'QG' motif.

Whole-study results and caveats: Patient CD4-sorted repertoires stayed more clonal than healthy ones after leukemic-clone removal. Main leukemic clonotypes were patient-specific, but roughly 25% appeared at low frequency elsewhere.

A note on this clone: Its target is unknown.

The CDR3 covers 15 residues. V trimming: 5 bases; J trimming: 7 bases; junction bases outside the gene matches: 10. From germline, CDR1 is LGHNA and CDR2 YNFKEQ. Generated by immunoSEQ multiplex PCR, the TCRdb table keeps only in-frame clones and is missing some. Of under 25,000 clones listed, about 79% are singletons. The sequencing input was CD4+ T cells from blood buffy coats. This sequence joins TRBV4-2 and TRBJ2-1; 8 bases match TRBD2. The clonotype comes from a human donor in good health. CDR3 in amino acids: CASSRESGSYNEQFF. CDR3 bases: TGTGCCAGCAGCAGAGAGAGCGGGAGCTATAATGAGCAGTTCTTC.